The 18 T cell receptor beta chains in this list originate from one sample, sequenced in a study of blood T cell repertoires in COVID-19. The data were produced by immunoSEQ multiplex PCR, yet TCRdb's version contains in-frame clones alone and is incomplete. The sample yields roughly 100,000 clones, about 64% seen once. Sequenced material: peripheral blood. The receptors here all came from a human donor with acute or convalescent COVID-19. The donor label of this sample is uncertain.

The rearrangement joins TRBV10-1 to TRBJ2-1; the match to TRBD2 covers 11 bases. The CDR3 covers 17 residues. The V gene's germline CDR1 is WNHNN and CDR2 SYGVQD (reference sequence). Trimming at V came to 2 bases and at J to 4 bases, leaving 7 bases not matched to a gene. In DNA form, the CDR3 reads TGCGCCAGCAGTGAGGGGAGACTAGCGGGGCGTTACAATGAGCAGTTCTTC. It specifies CASSEGRLAGRYNEQFF.

The CDR3 reads CASSQDLRLAGGDTQYF. The CDR3 nucleotides read TGCGCCAGCAGCCAAGATCTCAGACTAGCGGGGGGGGATACGCAGTATTTT. The chain combines TRBV4-1 with TRBJ2-3, with TRBD2 matching over 14 bases. The V gene end was trimmed by 0 bases and the J gene end by 6 bases; junction bases not matched to a gene: 5. Germline loops: CDR1 MGHRA, CDR2 YSYEKL. The CDR3 spans 17 residues.

The chain couples TRBV11-2 to TRBJ2-7; 9 positions match TRBD2. CDR3 size: 15 residues. The germline gives CDR1 SGHAT, CDR2 FQNNGV. The J segment lost 0 bases and the V segment lost 7 bases, leaving 7 bases of the junction unmatched. The CDR3 nucleotides are TGTGCCAGCATGCTAGCGGGGTACCCCTCCTACGAGCAGTACTTC. Amino acid sequence: CASMLAGYPSYEQYF.

This rearrangement joins TRBV18 to TRBJ1-3; 8 nucleotides align to TRBD1. The CDR3 runs 17 residues. J lost 0 bases, V lost 0 bases, and 4 bases had no gene match. Germline V CDR1 and CDR2: KGHSH, LQKENI. In nucleotides, the CDR3 is TGTGCCAGCTCACCACCCCGACAGGGGAGCTCTGGAAACACCATATATTTT. Its translation: CASSPPRQGSSGNTIYF.

The chain combines TRBV12-5 with TRBJ2-3; maybe TRBD2 (5 bases). This CDR3 comprises 16 residues. The ends were cut back, 5 bases at V and 1 base at J, with 16 bases in the middle. Germline lookup yields CDR1 LGHNT and CDR2 FRNRAP. In DNA form, the CDR3 reads TGTGCTAGTGGTCCCCCCCTAGCTATCGGCACAGATACGCAGTATTTT. It translates to CASGPPLAIGTDTQYF.

This chain joins TRBV7-2 and TRBJ1-2; 7 positions agree with TRBD1. This CDR3 has 15 amino acids. Germline assignment: CDR1 SGHTA and CDR2 FQGNSA. The junction had 7 bases not matched to a gene; V was cut back by 3 bases and J by 3 bases. CDR3 sequence reads: CASSFTGVLYYGYTF. The CDR3 region has the DNA TGTGCCAGCAGCTTCACAGGGGTATTATACTATGGCTACACCTTC.

The rearrangement uses TRBV28 and TRBJ2-7; 11 bases fit TRBD2. This CDR3 comprises 14 residues. Germline values: CDR1 MDHEN, CDR2 SYDVKM. After removal of 5 bases from V and 3 bases from J, the junction contained 3 bases not matched to a gene. CDR3 in amino acids: CASSTGTSGYEQYV. The CDR3 DNA follows: TGTGCCAGCAGTACGGGGACTAGCGGCTACGAGCAGTACGTC.

This clone was recorded a few times. The chain recombines TRBV5-5 with TRBJ2-1; D is unclear. The V gene's germline CDR1 is SGHKS and CDR2 YYEKEE (reference sequence). The V and J ends lost 1 base and 7 bases respectively, with 3 bases between them. The CDR3 is 11 amino acids. CDR3 sequence: CASSLLNEQFF. CDR3 in DNA: TGTGCCAGCAGCTTGTTAAATGAGCAGTTCTTC.

The V and J genes are TRBV7-8 and TRBJ1-5; 7 bases match TRBD1. The ends lost 5 bases at V and 2 bases at J; junction bases unmatched: 9. Germline V lookup: CDR1 SGHVS, CDR2 FQNEAQ. This CDR3 spans 16 amino acids. The CDR3 protein is CASSPSRQGGNQPQHF. CDR3 DNA sequence: TGTGCCAGCAGCCCAAGCCGACAGGGTGGCAATCAGCCCCAGCATTTT.

This chain links TRBV5-1 with TRBJ2-3, with a possible D match to TRBD2 (5 bases). V gave up 1 base and J gave up 3 bases, with 18 bases separating them. From germline, CDR1 is SGHRS and CDR2 YFSETQ. The CDR3 has 17 amino acids. The CDR3 reads CASSLRGWAGGTDTQYF. The CDR3 DNA sequence: TGCGCCAGCAGCTTGCGCGGTTGGGCGGGCGGTACAGATACGCAGTATTTT.

The chain is built from TRBV4-2 and TRBJ2-5; 8 bases are shared with TRBD2. CDR1 and CDR2 from the germline V gene are LGHNA and YNFKEQ. Trimming took 1 base from V and 5 from J; bases not matched to a gene: 6. The CDR3 extends over 15 amino acids. Here the CDR3 reads CASSQGQRGTETQYF. The CDR3 DNA sequence: TGTGCCAGCAGCCAAGGGCAGCGGGGGACGGAGACCCAGTACTTC.

V is TRBV21-1 and J is TRBJ2-3; TRBD1 reflects the table's D call only, with no check against the DNA. TRBV21-1 is a pseudogene locus. This CDR3 has 13 residues. In DNA form, the CDR3 reads TGTGCCAGCAGCCAGGGGAGCGTAGATACGCAGTATTTT. The encoded protein is CASSQGSVDTQYF.

This chain links TRBV2 with TRBJ2-5; possible D gene TRBD1, 6 bases. The V gene lost 2 bases and the J gene lost 5 bases, with 12 bases spanning the gap. Germline V CDR1 and CDR2: SNHLY, FYNNEI. This CDR3 has 14 residues. This CDR3 is CASSEIQGFETQYF. The CDR3 DNA reads TGTGCCAGCAGTGAAATCCAGGGGTTCGAGACCCAGTACTTC.

This clone has more than one count but fewer than ten. The V call is TRBV6-4, the J call TRBJ2-1, with 9 bases that match TRBD2. The CDR3 contains 14 residues. Trimming took 3 bases from V and 5 from J; bases not matched to a gene: 2. The germline gives CDR1 MRHNA, CDR2 SNTAGT. The DNA of the CDR3 is TGTGCCAGCAGTGAGCGGGGGGGCCACAATGAGCAGTTCTTC. It is translated as CASSERGGHNEQFF.

The V gene is TRBV9, the J gene TRBJ1-4; 8 nucleotides align to TRBD1. CDR1 is SGDLS, CDR2 YYNGEE, per germline. Unmatched junction bases numbered 4, after V lost 1 base and J lost 5 bases. The CDR3 extends over 15 amino acids. As DNA, the CDR3 is TGTGCCAGCAGCGTATGGGGGACAGGAAATGAAAAACTGTTTTTT. Translating it yields CASSVWGTGNEKLFF.

This clone was picked up many times. This chain joins TRBV19 and TRBJ2-3; the match to TRBD1 covers 11 bases. The CDR3 is 14 amino acids. Germline values: CDR1 LNHDA, CDR2 SQIVND (reference sequence). With V trimmed by 4 bases and J by 4 bases, 1 base remained unmatched. The CDR3 DNA reads as TGTGCCAGTAGTAGGGACAGGGGGGCAGATACGCAGTATTTT. Translated: CASSRDRGADTQYF.

The chain carries TRBV27 and TRBJ2-1; 7 bases align to TRBD1. Per the germline V gene, CDR1 is MNHEY and CDR2 is SMNVEV (reference sequence). The CDR3 is 12 amino acids. V lost 8 bases, J lost 10 bases, and 8 bases stayed unmatched. The CDR3 DNA reads TGTGCCAGCCGTACAGGGGTAGGCGAGCAGTTCTTC. Amino acids: CASRTGVGEQFF.

In its sample, this clone was seen once. The rearrangement joins TRBV29-1 to TRBJ1-3; weak D call: TRBD1 (5 bases). Germline CDR1 SQVTM, CDR2 ANQGSEA. V lost 4 bases and J lost 4, with 11 bases in between. The CDR3 length is 13 residues. This CDR3 reads CSVGQGYGNTIYF. For the CDR3, the DNA is TGCAGCGTTGGGCAGGGATACGGAAACACCATATATTTT.